This T cell receptor beta chain was sequenced for a study of shared clonotypes between healthy human individuals. Study findings and constraints: Estimated clonotype richness was generally higher in naive than memory subsets.

The CDR3 runs 14 residues. V shed 6 bases and J shed 0 bases, with 11 bases lying between them. From germline, CDR1 is MNHEY and CDR2 SMNVEV (reference sequence). About this clone itself: The antigen is not known. Within the sample, other DNA sequences also encode this same CDR3.

There were only Caucasian adults among the donors, and all lived in Nashville, Tennessee. Measured with immunoSEQ multiplex PCR; TCRdb has only the in-frame clones, and not every one. Here the sample spans about 2.4 million clones, around nine tenths being singletons. This chain uses TRBV27 with TRBJ1-1; D perhaps matches TRBD1 (5 bases). The receptor was isolated from a man aged 18 to 30 in good health. Sample: naive CD4+ T cells sorted from blood. Described subset: CD45RA+ positively selected. CDR3 protein: CASSRDRVNTEAFF. DNA for the CDR3: TGTGCCAGCAGCCGGGACCGGGTGAACACTGAAGCTTTCTTT.